These 18 T cell receptor beta chains came from one sample sequenced in a study of beta chain features in type 1 diabetes (dated by TCRdb to 2016 to 2019). The library was produced with the immunoSEQ multiplex PCR assay. All of the isolated RNA was reverse transcribed with the High Capacity cDNA Reverse Transcription Kit, so expressed TCRB transcripts were sequenced. TCRdb carries this immuneACCESS record with in-frame sequences only. Its versions omit some clonotypes, under half of them owing to an unresolved V gene in the studies checked, with the rest unexplained. The sample yields approximately 20,000 clones; less than 75% were counted once. 0.37% of the sample rests with the top ten. Overall study results and their limits: A moderate but significant shortening of TCRB CDR3 length was observed in type 1 diabetes patients in all four CD4+ subsets.

These receptors have no identified antigens. The specimen was stem cell memory CD4+ T cells from blood. The cell subset or site label, read with the paper, signifies: stem cell-like memory CD4+ T cells. The receptors come from a man aged 18 to 30 with type 1 diabetes.

The gene calls are TRBV19 and TRBJ2-3, with D possibly TRBD1 on 6 matching bases. Trimming removed 1 base at V and 2 bases at J, with 13 bases between. The CDR3 loop spans 16 amino acids. Per the germline V gene, CDR1 is LNHDA and CDR2 is SQIVND (reference sequence). The CDR3 loop reads CASSIAGGISTDTQYF. The DNA for the CDR3 is TGTGCCAGTAGTATAGCTGGGGGCATTTCCACAGATACGCAGTATTTT.

The chain joins TRBV19 to TRBJ2-7; possible D gene TRBD1, 5 bases. This CDR3 has 14 amino acids. The germline V gene has CDR1 LNHDA and CDR2 SQIVND (reference sequence). V was clipped by 4 bases and J by 2 bases, with 12 bases between them. Here the CDR3 reads CASSKAGPTYEQYF. The CDR3 DNA reads as TGTGCCAGTAGTAAGGCAGGGCCAACCTACGAGCAGTACTTC.

This chain joins TRBV10-2 and TRBJ1-2; possibly TRBD1 for D (5 bases). The CDR3 consists of 14 residues. CDR1 WSHSY and CDR2 SAAADI come from the germline V gene. V was cut by 5 bases and J by 8 bases, with 18 bases left in between. CDR3 amino acids: CASSPPQGVGGYTF. CDR3 coding DNA: TGCGCCAGCAGTCCCCCTCAGGGTGTAGGGGGCTACACCTTC.

This clone was seen a few times. The V and J genes are TRBV5-1 and TRBJ2-7; 11 nucleotides align to TRBD1. The length of the CDR3 is 14 residues. The V and J ends lost 2 bases and 6 bases, in that order; junction bases with no gene match: 4. The germline gives CDR1 SGHRS, CDR2 YFSETQ. CDR3 loop: CASSLFGTGGEQYF. The CDR3 DNA reads TGCGCCAGCAGCTTATTTGGGACAGGGGGCGAGCAGTACTTC.

The CDR3 is CAWSTGSSSYNEQFF. The CDR3 DNA reads TGTGCCTGGAGCACGGGGAGCTCCTCCTACAATGAGCAGTTCTTC. The chain recombines TRBV30 with TRBJ2-1; D possibly corresponds to TRBD2 (5 bases). CDR1 is GTSNPN, CDR2 SVGIG, per germline (reference sequence). There are 15 residues in the CDR3. The V gene lost 3 bases and the J gene lost 0 bases, with 12 bases spanning the gap.

This clone was recorded a few times. The chain is built from TRBV28 and TRBJ2-5; D not certain. The CDR3 is made up of 11 amino acids. The V gene lost 3 bases and the J gene lost 5 bases, with 4 bases spanning the gap. From germline, CDR1 is MDHEN and CDR2 SYDVKM. CDR3 sequence reads: CASSFYETQYF. The DNA of the CDR3 is TGTGCCAGCAGTTTTTATGAGACCCAGTACTTC.

The chain uses TRBV14 and TRBJ2-7, with 7 nucleotides matching TRBD1. The CDR3 runs to 13 residues. With 1 base clipped from V and 5 bases from J, the junction kept 2 bases outside the gene matches. The V gene's germline CDR1 is SGHDN and CDR2 FVKESK. This CDR3 reads CASSQVTGNEQYF. The DNA of the CDR3 is TGTGCCAGCAGCCAAGTGACAGGGAACGAGCAGTACTTC. Variable domain in full (rest from reference TRBV14 and TRBJ2-7): EAGVTQFPSHSVIEKGQTVTLRCDPISGHDNLYWYRRVMGKEIKFLLHFVKESKQDESGMPNNRFLAERTGGTYSTLKVQPAELEDSGVYFCASSQVTGNEQYFGPGTRLTVT.

This clone was observed a few times. This chain connects TRBV5-4 to TRBJ2-2, with D hard to call. Germline-derived CDR1 and CDR2 are SGHNT and YYREEE (reference sequence). V was cut by 4 bases and J by 3 bases, with 10 bases left in between. The CDR3 totals 14 residues. The CDR3 DNA reads TGTGCCAGCAGCCCACGCTATGACACCGGGGAGCTGTTTTTT. Protein sequence: CASSPRYDTGELFF.

The chain has TRBV28 and TRBJ1-5; weak D call: TRBD1 (6 bases). The CDR3 contains 14 residues. V was clipped by 7 bases and J by 1 base, with 11 bases between them. Germline values: CDR1 MDHEN, CDR2 SYDVKM. The CDR3 loop reads CASKTGTSNQPQHF. Written as DNA, the CDR3 is TGTGCCAGCAAAACCGGGACAAGCAATCAGCCCCAGCATTTT.

J is TRBJ2-7 and V is TRBV30; 7 bases fit TRBD1. CDR1 and CDR2 from the germline V gene are GTSNPN and SVGIG (reference sequence). CDR3 length equals 14 residues. Trimming cost V 0 bases and J 5 bases; bases outside gene matches: 7. CDR3 region: CAWSVGYTGDEQYF. The CDR3 DNA reads as TGTGCCTGGAGTGTAGGGTATACAGGGGACGAGCAGTACTTC.

The rearrangement joins TRBV19 to TRBJ1-2; 9 nucleotides match TRBD1. The CDR3 is 14 residues long. V trimming: 7 bases; J trimming: 5 bases; junction bases outside the gene matches: 8. Germline lookup yields CDR1 LNHDA and CDR2 SQIVND (reference sequence). CDR3 loop: CASIRDRALYGYTF. The CDR3 coding sequence is TGTGCCAGTATCCGGGACAGGGCTTTGTATGGCTACACCTTC. Based on the CDR3 plus reference TRBV19 and TRBJ1-2, the full variable domain is DGGITQSPKYLFRKEGQNVTLSCEQNLNHDAMYWYRQDPGQGLRLIYYSQIVNDFQKGDIAEGYSVSREKKESFPLTVTSAQKNPTAFYLCASIRDRALYGYTFGSGTRLTVV.

The chain is built from TRBV7-8 and TRBJ2-7; tentatively, D is TRBD1 (6 bases). The V gene lost 0 bases and the J gene lost 2 bases, with 11 bases spanning the gap. Germline V gives CDR1 SGHVS, CDR2 FQNEAQ. The CDR3 totals 15 residues. The CDR3 sequence is CASSLAHRAAYEQYF. The CDR3 nucleotides are TGTGCCAGCAGCTTAGCGCACAGGGCGGCCTACGAGCAGTACTTC.

This clone was seen a single time. The chain carries TRBV5-1 and TRBJ1-6, with unresolved D. Germline lookup yields CDR1 SGHRS and CDR2 YFSETQ. The CDR3 has 15 amino acids. The germline V and J ends were trimmed by 4 bases and 5 bases, with 13 bases remaining between them. The CDR3 bases are TGCGCCAGCAGCCCCGATGGGCAGAATAATTCACCCCTCCACTTT. Translating it yields CASSPDGQNNSPLHF.

The chain links TRBV7-9 to TRBJ2-5; perhaps TRBD2 as D (6 bases). The CDR3 sequence is 12 residues long. Per the germline V gene, CDR1 is SEHNR and CDR2 is FQNEAQ (reference sequence). V lost 4 bases and J lost 5, with 8 bases in between. The CDR3 DNA sequence: TGTGCCAGCAGCTCTGGAGGGGAGACCCAGTACTTC. This encodes CASSSGGETQYF.

The CDR3 is CAWKGTATNEKLFF. The CDR3 DNA reads TGTGCCTGGAAAGGGACAGCCACTAATGAAAAACTGTTTTTT. This rearrangement joins TRBV30 to TRBJ1-4; TRBD1 matches at 7 bases. CDR3 length: 14 amino acids. Per the germline V gene, CDR1 is GTSNPN and CDR2 is SVGIG (reference sequence). V lost 4 bases, J lost 2 bases, and 4 bases stayed unmatched.

The V call is TRBV14, the J call TRBJ2-5, with TRBD1 matching over 9 bases. CDR3 length equals 15 residues. The V gene end was trimmed by 1 base and the J gene end by 4 bases; junction bases not matched to a gene: 4. The germline CDR1 and CDR2 sequences are SGHDN and FVKESK. The CDR3 region has the DNA TGTGCCAGCAGCCAAGGTGGGACAGGGAGAGAGACCCAGTACTTC. As protein: CASSQGGTGRETQYF.

About this clone: Other DNA sequences in the same sample also yield this CDR3. This rearrangement joins TRBV18 to TRBJ1-3; TRBD1 aligns across 8 bases. The CDR3 sequence is 15 residues long. Looked up from germline, CDR1 is KGHSH and CDR2 is LQKENI. V was pared by 0 bases and J by 2 bases, with 0 bases of the junction left unmatched. Written as DNA, the CDR3 is TGTGCCAGCTCACCACCGGACAGGGCTGGAAACACCATATATTTT. Translating gives CASSPPDRAGNTIYF.

The CDR3 protein is CASSFQGGTDTQYF. The DNA for the CDR3 is TGTGCCAGCAGCTTTCAGGGGGGCACAGATACGCAGTATTTT. This chain connects TRBV7-2 to TRBJ2-3; TRBD1 matches 7 bases. CDR1 SGHTA and CDR2 FQGNSA come from the germline V gene. After removal of 3 bases from V and 1 base from J, the junction contained 1 base not matched to a gene. The CDR3 sequence is 14 residues long.